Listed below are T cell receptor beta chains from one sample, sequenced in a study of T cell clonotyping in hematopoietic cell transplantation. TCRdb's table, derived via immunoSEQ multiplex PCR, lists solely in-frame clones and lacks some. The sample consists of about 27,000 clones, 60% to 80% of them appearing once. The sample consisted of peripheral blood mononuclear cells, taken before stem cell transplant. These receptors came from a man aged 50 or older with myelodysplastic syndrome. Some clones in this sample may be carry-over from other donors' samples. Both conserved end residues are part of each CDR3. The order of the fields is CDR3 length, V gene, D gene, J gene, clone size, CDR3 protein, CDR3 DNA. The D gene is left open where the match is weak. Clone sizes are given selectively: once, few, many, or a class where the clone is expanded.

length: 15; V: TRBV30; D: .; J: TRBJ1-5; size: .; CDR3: CAWSGRFGPNQPQHF; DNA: TGTGCCTGGAGTGGTCGGTTTGGGCCCAATCAGCCCCAGCATTTT
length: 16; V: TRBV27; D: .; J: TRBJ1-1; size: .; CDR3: CASSLSVGSFFAEAFF; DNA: TGTGCCAGCAGTTTGTCCGTCGGGAGCTTTTTTGCTGAAGCTTTCTTT
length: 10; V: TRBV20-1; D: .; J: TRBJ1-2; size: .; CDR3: CSARGSGYTF; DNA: TGCAGTGCTAGAGGAAGCGGCTACACCTTC
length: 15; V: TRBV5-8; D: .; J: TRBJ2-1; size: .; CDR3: CASSPDSSSYNEQFF; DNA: TGTGCCAGCAGCCCGGACTCGAGCTCCTACAATGAGCAGTTCTTC
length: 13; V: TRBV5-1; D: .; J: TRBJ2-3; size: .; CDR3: CATNTGGTDTQYF; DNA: TGCGCCACCAACACCGGTGGCACAGATACGCAGTATTTT
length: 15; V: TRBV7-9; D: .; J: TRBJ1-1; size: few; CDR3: CASSPRGPTNTEAFF; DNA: TGTGCCAGCAGCCCCAGGGGTCCAACGAACACTGAAGCTTTCTTT
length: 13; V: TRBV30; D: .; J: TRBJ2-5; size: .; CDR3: CAWSHRPQETQYF; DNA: TGTGCCTGGAGTCATCGGCCGCAAGAGACCCAGTACTTC
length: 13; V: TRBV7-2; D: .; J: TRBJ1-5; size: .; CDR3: CASSPYSNQPQHF; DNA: TGTGCCAGCAGCCCCTATAGCAATCAGCCCCAGCATTTT
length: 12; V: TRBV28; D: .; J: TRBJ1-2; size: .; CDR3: CASSQGTYGYTF; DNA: TGTGCCAGCAGCCAGGGGACCTATGGCTACACCTTC
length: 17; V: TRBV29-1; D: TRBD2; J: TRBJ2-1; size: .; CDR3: CSVEGLGLAGAYNEQFF; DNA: TGCAGCGTTGAAGGATTGGGACTAGCGGGAGCCTACAATGAGCAGTTCTTC
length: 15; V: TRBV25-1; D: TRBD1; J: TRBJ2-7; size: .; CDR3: CASSGTGTGVYEQYF; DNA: TGTGCCAGCAGTGGAACCGGGACAGGGGTATACGAGCAGTACTTC
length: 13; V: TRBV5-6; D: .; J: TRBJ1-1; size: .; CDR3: CASSLGGSTEAFF; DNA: TGTGCCAGCAGCTTGGGTGGATCCACTGAAGCTTTCTTT
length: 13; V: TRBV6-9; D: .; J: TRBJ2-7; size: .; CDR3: CASSYTDYYEQYF; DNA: TGTGCCAGCAGTTACACGGACTACTACGAGCAGTACTTC
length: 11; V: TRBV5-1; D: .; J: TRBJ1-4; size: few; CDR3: CASSSNEKLFF; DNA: TGCGCCAGCAGCTCCAATGAAAAACTGTTTTTT
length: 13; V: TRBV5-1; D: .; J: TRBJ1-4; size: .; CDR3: CASSFQGDEKLFF; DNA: TGCGCCAGCAGCTTCCAGGGAGATGAAAAACTGTTTTTT
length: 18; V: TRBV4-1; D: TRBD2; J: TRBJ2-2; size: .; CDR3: CASSAKQTPGGPSGELFF; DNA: TGCGCCAGCAGCGCTAAACAAACTCCGGGAGGGCCCTCCGGGGAGCTGTTTTTT
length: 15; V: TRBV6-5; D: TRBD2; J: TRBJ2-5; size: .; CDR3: CASSYFPGGPGTQYF; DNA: TGTGCCAGCAGTTACTTTCCGGGGGGGCCTGGGACCCAGTACTTC
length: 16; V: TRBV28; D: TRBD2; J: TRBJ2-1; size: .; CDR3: CASSPATSGSYNEQFF; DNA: TGTGCCAGCAGCCCCGCGACTAGCGGATCCTACAATGAGCAGTTCTTC
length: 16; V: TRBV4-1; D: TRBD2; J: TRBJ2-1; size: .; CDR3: CASSQDQGGRDNEQFF; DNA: TGCGCCAGCAGCCAAGATCAAGGCGGGAGGGACAATGAGCAGTTCTTC
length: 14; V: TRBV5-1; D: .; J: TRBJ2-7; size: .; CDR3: CASSLEAESYEQYF; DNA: TGCGCCAGCAGCTTGGAGGCGGAATCTTACGAGCAGTACTTC
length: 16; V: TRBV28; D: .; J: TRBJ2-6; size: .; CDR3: CASSLDTFSGANVLTF; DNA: TGTGCCAGCAGCCTTGACACCTTCTCTGGGGCCAACGTCCTGACTTTC
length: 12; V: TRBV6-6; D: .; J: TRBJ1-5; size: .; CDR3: CASNKGNQPQHF; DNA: TGTGCCAGCAATAAGGGCAATCAGCCCCAGCATTTT
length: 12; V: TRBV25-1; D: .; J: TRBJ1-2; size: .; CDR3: CASSDPIGGYTF; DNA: TGTGCCAGCAGTGATCCCATCGGTGGCTACACCTTC
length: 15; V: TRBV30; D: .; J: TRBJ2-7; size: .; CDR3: CAWSDRGAGPYEQYF; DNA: TGTGCCTGGAGTGACCGGGGAGCGGGCCCTTACGAGCAGTACTTC
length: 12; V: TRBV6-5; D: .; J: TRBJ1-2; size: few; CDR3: CASSDGGNGYTF; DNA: TGTGCCAGCAGTGATGGGGGTAATGGCTACACCTTC
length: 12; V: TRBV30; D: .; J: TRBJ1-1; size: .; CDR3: CAWSRMNTEAFF; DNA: TGTGCCTGGAGTCGAATGAACACTGAAGCTTTCTTT
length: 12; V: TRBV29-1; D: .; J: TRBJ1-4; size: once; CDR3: CSVEPKGEKLFF; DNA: TGCAGCGTTGAACCAAAAGGGGAAAAACTGTTTTTT
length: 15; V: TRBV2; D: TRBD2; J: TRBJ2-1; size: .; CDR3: CASTRGTSGSDEQFF; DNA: TGTGCCAGCACCCGCGGGACTAGCGGGAGTGATGAGCAGTTCTTC
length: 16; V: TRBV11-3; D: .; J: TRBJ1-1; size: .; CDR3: CASSLDLWGRDAKAFF; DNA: TGTGCCAGCAGCTTAGATCTATGGGGGCGAGATGCCAAAGCTTTCTTT
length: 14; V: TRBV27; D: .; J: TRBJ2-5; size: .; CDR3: CASSLLGDKETQYF; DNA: TGTGCCAGCAGTTTGCTCGGGGATAAAGAGACCCAGTACTTC
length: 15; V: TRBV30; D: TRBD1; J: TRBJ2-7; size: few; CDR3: CAWSPPGQGEYEQYF; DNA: TGTGCCTGGAGCCCCCCGGGACAGGGGGAATACGAGCAGTACTTC
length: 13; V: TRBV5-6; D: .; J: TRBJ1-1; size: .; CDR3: CASSFSGNTEAFF; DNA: TGTGCCAGCAGCTTCTCGGGAAACACTGAAGCTTTCTTT
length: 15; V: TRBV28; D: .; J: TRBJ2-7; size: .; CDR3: CASSLRPRSVVEQYF; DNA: TGTGCCAGCAGTTTACGGCCCAGGTCGGTTGTCGAGCAGTACTTC
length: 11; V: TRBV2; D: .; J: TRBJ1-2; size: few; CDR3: CARIQGNGYTF; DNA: TGTGCCAGGATACAGGGTAATGGCTACACCTTC
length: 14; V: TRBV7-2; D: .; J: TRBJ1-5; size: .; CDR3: CASSWTGSNQPQHF; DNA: TGTGCCAGCAGCTGGACCGGGAGTAATCAGCCCCAGCATTTT
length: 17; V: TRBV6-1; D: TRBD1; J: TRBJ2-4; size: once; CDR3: CASSEKGQGITKNIQYF; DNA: TGTGCCAGCAGTGAAAAAGGACAGGGGATTACCAAAAACATTCAGTACTTC
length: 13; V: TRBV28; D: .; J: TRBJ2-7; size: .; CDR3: CASSPGTRDEQYF; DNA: TGTGCCAGCAGCCCAGGGACAAGAGACGAGCAGTACTTC
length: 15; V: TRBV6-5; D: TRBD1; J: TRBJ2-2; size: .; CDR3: CASRRGQANTGELFF; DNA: TGTGCCAGCAGGAGAGGACAGGCGAACACCGGGGAGCTGTTTTTT
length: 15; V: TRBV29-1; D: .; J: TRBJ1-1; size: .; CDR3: CSVESSFLQNTEAFF; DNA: TGCAGCGTTGAAAGTAGTTTTCTACAGAACACTGAAGCTTTCTTT
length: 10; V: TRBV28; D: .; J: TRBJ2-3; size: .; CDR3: CASSLHTQYF; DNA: TGTGCCAGCAGTTTACATACGCAGTATTTT
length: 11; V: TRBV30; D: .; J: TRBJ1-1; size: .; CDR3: CAWSRISEAFF; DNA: TGTGCCTGGAGTAGGATCTCTGAAGCTTTCTTT
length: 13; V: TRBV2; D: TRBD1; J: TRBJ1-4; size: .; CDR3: CASSPIRGEKLFF; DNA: TGTGCCAGCAGTCCGATCAGGGGGGAAAAACTGTTTTTT
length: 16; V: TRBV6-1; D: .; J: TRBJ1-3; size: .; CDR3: CASSEGVGFGGNTIYF; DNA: TGTGCCAGCAGTGAAGGGGTAGGGTTTGGTGGAAACACCATATATTTT